Listed below are T cell receptor beta chains from one sample, sequenced in a study of T cells in Graves' hyperthyroidism and ophthalmopathy. TCRdb reanalysed the multiplex PCR reads using MiXCR and keeps one entry per CDR3 protein. Of 550,000 to 600,000 distinct CDR3 sequences in the sample, around 17% are singletons; the top ten hold 15% to 20%. Sequencing was performed on blood. The source of these receptors is a woman aged 18-29 years with Graves' hyperthyroidism. CDR3s include the opening cysteine and the closing phenylalanine or tryptophan. Each record gives: V gene, J gene, CDR3 protein.

>TRBV11-1|TRBJ2-2
CASSKFSGGNTGELFF
>TRBV7-2|TRBJ1-2
CASSLGITGTSGGYTF
>TRBV20-1|TRBJ1-3
CSARDPSSGNTIYF
>TRBV4-2|TRBJ2-2
CASSQKIGGPNTGELFF
>TRBV7-9|TRBJ2-7
CASSPGGGGSHEQYF
>TRBV28|TRBJ1-6
CASSLPRTVADSPLHF
>TRBV6-1|TRBJ2-2
CASSRQGTGELFF
>TRBV10-3|TRBJ1-6
CAATAGLGSPLHF
>TRBV7-9|TRBJ2-3
CASSGRAGKSTDTQYF
>TRBV2|TRBJ2-7
CASSWIHQDEQYF
>TRBV25-1|TRBJ1-5
CASSNRGQRQPQHF
>TRBV7-9|TRBJ2-3
CASSLGTSPSSTDTQYF
>TRBV20-1|TRBJ2-1
CSARREGLFNEQFF
>TRBV3-1|TRBJ2-3
CASSQVSLSTDTQYF
>TRBV7-6|TRBJ2-3
CASSLRPRRTDTQYF
>TRBV7-3|TRBJ2-3
CASSLRLRDRGSKILTDTQYF
>TRBV27|TRBJ2-2
CASRMAGGVPGELFF
>TRBV27|TRBJ2-5
CASSTPRTGGRETQYF
>TRBV4-3|TRBJ2-3
CASSYTGTSQFTDTQYF
>TRBV7-2|TRBJ2-1
CASSLAQFSEQFF
>TRBV7-2|TRBJ1-2
CASRGGANGYTF
>TRBV7-2|TRBJ2-5
CTSSSVERGRGETQYF
>TRBV5-6|TRBJ2-3
CASSVMTSTDTQYF
>TRBV20-1|TRBJ2-3
CSARGDRGGDTQYF
>TRBV12-3/TRBV12-4|TRBJ2-7
CASTEDRGTDEQYF
>TRBV11-3|TRBJ2-1
CASSLDRSGDPEQFF
>TRBV11-3|TRBJ2-3
CASSPGTGTQYF
>TRBV25-1|TRBJ2-4
CASSHTQGAKNIQYF
>TRBV7-9|TRBJ1-2
CASSEDGTANYGYTF
>TRBV2|TRBJ1-6
CASSEAYDTINSPLHF
>TRBV2|TRBJ2-1
CASSESRLTNEQFF
>TRBV3-1|TRBJ1-5
CASSQGDSNQPQHF